What follows are 31 T cell receptor beta chains derived from one specimen sequenced in a study of glioma-infiltrating T cells after dendritic cell vaccination. Profiling relied on immunoSEQ multiplex PCR, and the TCRdb table lists in-frame clones only, not all of them. The table records about 100,000 clones, about 80% of them present only once. The material was blood, obtained before dendritic cell vaccination. These receptors were taken from a human donor with glioblastoma.

The V call is TRBV6-5, the J call TRBJ1-5; no reliable D call. Germline CDR1 is MNHEY and CDR2 is SVGAGI. This CDR3 is built from 15 residues. V gave up 5 bases and J gave up 2 bases, with 13 bases separating them. The CDR3 loop is CASSPPGGGNQPQHF. DNA of the CDR3: TGTGCCAGCAGTCCCCCGGGCGGGGGCAATCAGCCCCAGCATTTT.

The rearrangement links TRBV9 to TRBJ1-5, with a tentative D call TRBD1 (5 bases). Germline V CDR1 and CDR2: SGDLS, YYNGEE. Deletions cut 0 bases from V and 3 bases from J, with 10 bases between. The CDR3 has 15 residues. CDR3 in DNA: TGTGCCAGCAGCGTAGTCAGGGATGTCAATCAGCCCCAGCATTTT. Residues: CASSVVRDVNQPQHF.

The J gene is TRBJ1-4, the V gene TRBV30, with D unresolved. Germline assignment: CDR1 GTSNPN and CDR2 SVGIG (reference sequence). Trimming removed 7 bases at V and 0 bases at J, with 15 bases between. CDR3 length: 15 residues. CDR3 coding DNA: TGTGCCTACAAAAGCGGTGACGCAACTAATGAAAAACTGTTTTTT. This translates into CAYKSGDATNEKLFF. Together with reference TRBV30 and TRBJ1-4, the CDR3 gives the full variable domain: SQTIHQWPATLVQPVGSPLSLECTVEGTSNPNLYWYRQAAGRGLQLLFYSVGIGQISSEVPQNLSASRPQDRQFILSSKKLLLSDSGFYLCAYKSGDATNEKLFFGSGTQLSVL.

This clone was detected once. This rearrangement joins TRBV30 to TRBJ2-7, with a tentative D call TRBD1 (5 bases). Trimming took 0 bases from V and 4 from J, leaving 19 bases between them. The CDR3 spans 16 residues. The V gene's germline CDR1 is GTSNPN and CDR2 SVGIG (reference sequence). The CDR3 nucleotides read TGTGCCTGGAGTGTACATTCCCGCAGGGTAAGGTACGAGCAGTACTTC. Its translation: CAWSVHSRRVRYEQYF.

This sequence joins TRBV5-1 and TRBJ2-1; possible D gene TRBD2, 6 bases. V gave up 4 bases and J gave up 10 bases, with 21 bases separating them. Germline assignment: CDR1 SGHRS and CDR2 YFSETQ. This CDR3 is 15 amino acids long. Written as DNA, the CDR3 is TGCGCCAGCAGCCGCCGCCGGGACTCCCTTTGGGAGCAGTTCTTC. Translating gives CASSRRRDSLWEQFF.

The CDR3 loop reads CASPRNRGRRGEQFF. CDR3 nucleotide sequence: TGTGCCAGCCCGCGTAACAGGGGGCGCAGGGGTGAGCAGTTCTTC. This rearrangement joins TRBV2 to TRBJ2-1, with TRBD1 identical over 9 bases. V lost 8 bases to trimming and J lost 9 bases; unmatched junction nucleotides: 14. The CDR3 consists of 15 residues. Germline V gene sequence: CDR1 SNHLY, CDR2 FYNNEI.

V and J are TRBV5-1 and TRBJ2-2, with 12 positions matching TRBD2. The CDR3 loop spans 16 amino acids. The trim removed 1 base at V and 6 bases at J, leaving 4 bases unmatched. Germline CDR1 SGHRS, CDR2 YFSETQ. The CDR3 DNA is TGCGCCAGCAGCTTGTTAGGACTAGCGGGACCCGGGGAGCTGTTTTTT. Amino acid sequence: CASSLLGLAGPGELFF.

The rearrangement uses TRBV5-1 and TRBJ1-4; D remains ambiguous. The germline V and J ends were trimmed by 4 bases and 4 bases, with 11 bases remaining between them. Germline assignment: CDR1 SGHRS and CDR2 YFSETQ. This CDR3 spans 14 amino acids. The CDR3 loop is CASSADGLNEKLFF. DNA of the CDR3: TGCGCCAGCAGCGCGGACGGACTTAATGAAAAACTGTTTTTT. Based on the CDR3 plus reference TRBV5-1 and TRBJ1-4, the full variable domain is KAGVTQTPRYLIKTRGQQVTLSCSPISGHRSVSWYQQTPGQGLQFLFEYFSETQRNKGNFPGRFSGRQFSNSRSEMNVSTLELGDSALYLCASSADGLNEKLFFGSGTQLSVL.

The V call is TRBV11-2, the J call TRBJ2-5; 9 bases map to TRBD2. Per germline, CDR1 SGHAT and CDR2 FQNNGV. The trim removed 2 bases at V and 6 bases at J, leaving 10 bases unmatched. The CDR3 consists of 16 residues. The DNA for the CDR3 is TGTGCCAGCAGCTTACTCTGGGGACTAGCTGGGCAGACCCAGTACTTC. Amino acids: CASSLLWGLAGQTQYF.

V gene TRBV5-1 combines with J gene TRBJ1-2; TRBD1 aligns across 9 bases. Trimming cost V 1 base and J 3 bases; bases outside gene matches: 1. This CDR3 has 14 amino acids. Germline V gene sequence: CDR1 SGHRS, CDR2 YFSETQ. CDR3 in DNA: TGCGCCAGCAGCTTGAGGACAGGGGACTATGGCTACACCTTC. This translates into CASSLRTGDYGYTF.

This clone came up once. The rearrangement links TRBV10-1 to TRBJ1-1, with D unclear. V lost 7 bases and J 0 bases, leaving 9 bases between the germline ends. CDR3 size: 13 residues. From germline, CDR1 is WNHNN and CDR2 SYGVQD (reference sequence). CDR3 protein: CASTKTVNTEAFF. The DNA of the CDR3 is TGCGCCAGCACAAAAACAGTGAACACTGAAGCTTTCTTT.

This clone was counted a few times. V gene TRBV5-1 combines with J gene TRBJ1-1, with D possibly TRBD1 on 5 matching bases. The CDR3 is made up of 14 amino acids. Germline CDR1 is SGHRS and CDR2 is YFSETQ. Trimming left V 4 bases short and J 5 bases short, with 15 bases between. DNA of the CDR3: TGCGCCAGCAGCCCCCACAGGCTTGGGACTGAAGCTTTCTTT. Translating it yields CASSPHRLGTEAFF.

The chain uses TRBV4-1 and TRBJ1-2; 7 nucleotides align to TRBD1. The V gene end was trimmed by 1 base and the J gene end by 0 bases; junction bases not matched to a gene: 11. The V gene's germline CDR1 is MGHRA and CDR2 YSYEKL. The CDR3 has 18 amino acids. This chain's CDR3 is CASSQVPRDSFTNYGYTF. The CDR3 DNA reads TGCGCCAGCAGCCAAGTGCCCCGGGACAGCTTTACTAACTATGGCTACACCTTC.

The rearrangement joins TRBV20-1 to TRBJ1-2; D call uncertain. The V gene lost 3 bases and the J gene lost 4 bases, with 6 bases spanning the gap. The CDR3 loop spans 11 amino acids. CDR1 and CDR2 from the germline V gene are DFQATT and SNEGSKA (reference sequence). DNA of the CDR3: TGCAGTGCTAGTCATCCCTATGGCTACACCTTC. It specifies CSASHPYGYTF.

This chain uses TRBV4-1 with TRBJ1-4; D not resolved. The length of the CDR3 is 15 residues. Germline V gives CDR1 MGHRA, CDR2 YSYEKL. Trimming shortened V by 2 bases and J by 5 bases, and 12 bases separated the two germline ends. The CDR3 reads CASSQMNAGNEKLFF. In DNA form, the CDR3 reads TGCGCCAGCAGCCAAATGAATGCGGGGAATGAAAAACTGTTTTTT.

The gene calls are TRBV29-1 and TRBJ2-5; the match to TRBD1 covers 7 bases. The V gene's germline CDR1 is SQVTM and CDR2 ANQGSEA. The CDR3 contains 15 residues. The J segment lost 2 bases and the V segment lost 7 bases, leaving 13 bases of the junction unmatched. The CDR3 loop is CSAGPRDSPQETQYF. DNA of the CDR3: TGCAGCGCTGGCCCTCGGGACAGCCCTCAAGAGACCCAGTACTTC.

The CDR3 coding sequence is TGTGCCAGCAGCTCCTTTATCCCAGGGGACTATGGCTACACCTTC. This gives the protein CASSSFIPGDYGYTF. This chain joins TRBV7-9 and TRBJ1-2; TRBD1 might be the D (6 bases). The CDR3 covers 15 residues. Deletions cut 4 bases from V and 3 bases from J, with 15 bases between. Germline V gives CDR1 SEHNR, CDR2 FQNEAQ (reference sequence).

The chain has TRBV9 and TRBJ2-3; the match to TRBD2 covers 8 bases. This CDR3 is 14 amino acids long. V gave up 7 bases and J gave up 8 bases; unmatched junction bases: 12. CDR1 is SGDLS and CDR2 is YYNGEE in the germline V gene. CDR3 in amino acids: CASAMASGFGTQYF. The CDR3 nucleotides are TGTGCCAGCGCGATGGCTAGCGGGTTTGGTACGCAGTATTTT.

Worth noting for this clone: Relative to the germline gene, one junction end is altered; a read error may explain this. The chain has TRBV7-7 and TRBJ2-3; tentative D call: TRBD1 (5 bases). The germline V gene encodes CDR1 SSHAT and CDR2 FNYEAQ (reference sequence). This CDR3 region has 13 residues. CDR3 DNA sequence: TGTGCTAGCAGCCTAGGTCAGGGAGATACGCAGTATTTT. Its translation is CASSLGQGDTQYF.

This chain connects TRBV5-1 to TRBJ2-1, with D tentatively TRBD1 (5 bases). Germline CDR1 is SGHRS and CDR2 is YFSETQ. V was pared by 0 bases and J by 6 bases, with 10 bases between. The CDR3 is made up of 14 amino acids. Here the CDR3 DNA reads TGCGCCAGCAGCTTGGGCGTAGGGGTCAATGAGCAGTTCTTC. This translates into CASSLGVGVNEQFF.

J is TRBJ1-1 and V is TRBV13, with 8 bases aligning to TRBD1. This CDR3 region has 16 residues. V trimming: 2 bases; J trimming: 5 bases; junction bases outside the gene matches: 10. Germline lookup yields CDR1 PRHDT and CDR2 FYEKMQ (reference sequence). CDR3 nucleotides: TGTGCCAGCAGCTTACGCGTTGGACAGGGAGGGACTGAAGCTTTCTTT. It specifies CASSLRVGQGGTEAFF. The full variable domain, its missing parts supplied by reference TRBV13 and TRBJ1-1, is AAGVIQSPRHLIKEKRETATLKCYPIPRHDTVYWYQQGPGQDPQFLISFYEKMQSDKGSIPDRFSAQQFSDYHSELNMSSLELGDSALYFCASSLRVGQGGTEAFFGQGTRLTVV.

In this sample, this clone turned up a few times. Other DNA sequences of this sample code for an identical CDR3. The rearrangement links TRBV5-1 to TRBJ2-5, with 8 bases identical to TRBD1. Germline V gives CDR1 SGHRS, CDR2 YFSETQ. Trimming removed 4 bases from V and 4 bases from J; junction bases left unmatched: 3. This CDR3 has 13 residues. The CDR3 coding sequence is TGCGCCAGCAGCCCCGGACAGGGAGAGACCCAGTACTTC. This encodes CASSPGQGETQYF. Variable domain in full (rest from reference TRBV5-1 and TRBJ2-5): KAGVTQTPRYLIKTRGQQVTLSCSPISGHRSVSWYQQTPGQGLQFLFEYFSETQRNKGNFPGRFSGRQFSNSRSEMNVSTLELGDSALYLCASSPGQGETQYFGPGTRLLVL.

The chain links TRBV2 to TRBJ2-5; D might be TRBD1 (6 bases). Between the trimmed V and J ends, which lost 3 bases and 4 bases, there was a span of 12 bases. CDR3 length: 14 residues. Germline values: CDR1 SNHLY, CDR2 FYNNEI. In DNA form, the CDR3 reads TGTGCCAGCAGTGATGGGGGCGCGGGAGAGACCCAGTACTTC. Protein sequence: CASSDGGAGETQYF.

This chain links TRBV7-9 with TRBJ1-2; tentative D call: TRBD1 (5 bases). Germline V gene lookup returns CDR1 SEHNR and CDR2 FQNEAQ (reference sequence). The CDR3 extends over 15 amino acids. Trimming shortened V by 2 bases and J by 4 bases, and 14 bases separated the two germline ends. Written as DNA, the CDR3 is TGTGCCAGCAGCTTAACCCAGGGATTGGGCTATGGCTACACCTTC. Translated, it gives CASSLTQGLGYGYTF. The full variable domain, rest sourced from reference TRBV7-9 and TRBJ1-2, is DTGVSQNPRHKITKRGQNVTFRCDPISEHNRLYWYRQTLGQGPEFLTYFQNEAQLEKSRLLSDRFSAERPKGSFSTLEIQRTEQGDSAMYLCASSLTQGLGYGYTFGSGTRLTVV.

V gene TRBV10-3 combines with J gene TRBJ1-6; TRBD1 agrees at 7 bases. The CDR3 consists of 14 residues. After removal of 7 bases from V and 7 bases from J, the junction contained 7 bases not matched to a gene. CDR1 is ENHRY, CDR2 SYGVKD, per germline. The DNA of the CDR3 is TGTGCCATCAAACCTGCAGGGGGGAATTCACCCCTCCACTTT. It yields the protein CAIKPAGGNSPLHF.

The chain couples TRBV5-1 to TRBJ2-5, with 7 bases matching TRBD1. CDR1 and CDR2 (germline): SGHRS, YFSETQ. V was clipped by 5 bases and J by 3 bases; unmatched bases: 7. This CDR3 has 14 residues. CDR3 loop: CASSPGQPKETQYF. CDR3 DNA: TGCGCCAGCAGTCCGGGACAGCCTAAAGAGACCCAGTACTTC.

The genes are TRBV19 and TRBJ2-1; no reliable D call. Germline V gives CDR1 LNHDA, CDR2 SQIVND (reference sequence). The ends were cut back, 4 bases at V and 0 bases at J, with 10 bases in the middle. The CDR3 has 15 amino acids. This CDR3 reads CASSKRLSSYNEQFF. In nucleotides, the CDR3 is TGTGCCAGTAGTAAGCGCCTGAGCTCCTACAATGAGCAGTTCTTC. Drawing the rest from reference TRBV19 and TRBJ2-1, the complete variable domain is DGGITQSPKYLFRKEGQNVTLSCEQNLNHDAMYWYRQDPGQGLRLIYYSQIVNDFQKGDIAEGYSVSREKKESFPLTVTSAQKNPTAFYLCASSKRLSSYNEQFFGPGTRLTVL.

The chain's CDR3 is CASSNTGQNTEAFF. In DNA, the CDR3 is TGCGCCAGCAGCAATACTGGACAGAACACTGAAGCTTTCTTT. The chain combines TRBV5-1 with TRBJ1-1, with D maybe TRBD1 (5 bases). This CDR3 spans 14 amino acids. The germline V gene has CDR1 SGHRS and CDR2 YFSETQ. With 4 bases removed from V and 1 base from J, the gap between germline ends came to 11 bases.

The V gene is TRBV28, the J gene TRBJ2-1; 8 bases fit TRBD2. Looked up from germline, CDR1 is MDHEN and CDR2 is SYDVKM. The CDR3 has 15 residues. The V segment lost 3 bases and the J segment 7 bases; nucleotides outside the gene matches: 8. The CDR3 DNA reads as TGTGCCAGCAGTTTGAGGGCTAGCGGGTCTAATGAGCAGTTCTTC. As protein: CASSLRASGSNEQFF.

This sequence joins TRBV7-6 and TRBJ2-5; D is ambiguous. Germline V lookup: CDR1 SGHVS, CDR2 FNYEAQ. V shed 3 bases and J shed 2 bases, with 13 bases lying between them. There are 15 residues in the CDR3. For the CDR3, the DNA is TGTGCCAGCAGCTTGCTGAACCCAACACAAGAGACCCAGTACTTC. Its protein product is CASSLLNPTQETQYF.

On this clone: At one end the junction does not follow the germline gene, possibly because of a read error. The chain employs TRBV2 and TRBJ2-7; 10 nucleotides align to TRBD2. Germline V gives CDR1 SNHLY, CDR2 FYNNEI. This CDR3 spans 13 amino acids. This CDR3 is CASSEALGSGRIF. The CDR3 DNA reads as TGTGCCAGCAGTGAAGCGCTTGGTAGCGGGAGGATCTTC.